This T cell receptor (beta chain) derives from a study of OX40 agonist ivuxolimab in advanced cancers. Repertoires were generated with immunoSEQ multiplex PCR, while TCRdb's copy carries only in-frame clones and drops some. The sample comprises around 58,000 clones, approximately 90% of which are singletons, and more than 1.3% rests with the top ten. Looked up from germline, CDR1 is SGHNT and CDR2 is YYREEE (reference sequence). This CDR3 contains 15 residues. V dropped 0 bases and J dropped 3 bases, with 12 bases sitting between them. The J gene is TRBJ1-2, the V gene TRBV5-4; D might be TRBD1 (5 bases). This receptor was identified in an adult with an advanced solid tumor such as melanoma, head and neck, liver or kidney cancer. Sequencing used CD4+ or CD8+ T cells sorted from blood, obtained in a trial of the OX40 agonist ivuxolimab. The CDR3 region has the DNA TGTGCCAGCAGCTTGGCGGCAGGGTATGACTATGGCTACACCTTC. Its protein is CASSLAAGYDYGYTF. The entire variable domain, with the rest obtained from reference TRBV5-4 and TRBJ1-2, is as follows: ETGVTQSPTHLIKTRGQQVTLRCSSQSGHNTVSWYQQALGQGPQFIFQYYREEENGRGNFPPRFSGLQFPNYSSELNVNALELDDSALYLCASSLAAGYDYGYTFGSGTRLTVV.